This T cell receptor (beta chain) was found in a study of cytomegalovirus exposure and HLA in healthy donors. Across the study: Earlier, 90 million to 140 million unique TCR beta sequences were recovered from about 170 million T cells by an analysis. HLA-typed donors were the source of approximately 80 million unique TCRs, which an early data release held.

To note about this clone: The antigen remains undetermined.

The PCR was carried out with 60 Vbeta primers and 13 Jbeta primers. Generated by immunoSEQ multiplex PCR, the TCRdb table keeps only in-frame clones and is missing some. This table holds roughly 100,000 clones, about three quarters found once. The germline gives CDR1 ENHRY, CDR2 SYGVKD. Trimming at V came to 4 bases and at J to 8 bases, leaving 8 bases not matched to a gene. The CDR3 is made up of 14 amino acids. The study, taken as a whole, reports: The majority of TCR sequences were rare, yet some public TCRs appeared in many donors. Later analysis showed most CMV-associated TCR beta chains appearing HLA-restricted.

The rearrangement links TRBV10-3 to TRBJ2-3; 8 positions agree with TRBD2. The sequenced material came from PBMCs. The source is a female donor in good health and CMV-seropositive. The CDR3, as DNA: TGTGCCATCAGTGTCCCAGCGGGGGAGGGTACGCAGTATTTT. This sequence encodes CAISVPAGEGTQYF.